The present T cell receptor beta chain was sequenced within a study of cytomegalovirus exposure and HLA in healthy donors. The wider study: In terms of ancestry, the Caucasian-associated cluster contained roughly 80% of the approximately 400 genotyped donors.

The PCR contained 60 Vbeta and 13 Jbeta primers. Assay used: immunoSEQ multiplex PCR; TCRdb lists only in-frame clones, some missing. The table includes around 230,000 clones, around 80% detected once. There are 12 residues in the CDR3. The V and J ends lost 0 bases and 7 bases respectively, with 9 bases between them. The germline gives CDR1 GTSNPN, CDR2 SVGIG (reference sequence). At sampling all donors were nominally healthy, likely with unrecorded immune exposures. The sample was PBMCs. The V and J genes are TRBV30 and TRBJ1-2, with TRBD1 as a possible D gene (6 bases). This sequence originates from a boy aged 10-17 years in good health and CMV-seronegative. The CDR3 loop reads CAWSVGRGGYTF. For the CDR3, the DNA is TGTGCCTGGAGTGTGGGCAGGGGTGGCTACACCTTC.